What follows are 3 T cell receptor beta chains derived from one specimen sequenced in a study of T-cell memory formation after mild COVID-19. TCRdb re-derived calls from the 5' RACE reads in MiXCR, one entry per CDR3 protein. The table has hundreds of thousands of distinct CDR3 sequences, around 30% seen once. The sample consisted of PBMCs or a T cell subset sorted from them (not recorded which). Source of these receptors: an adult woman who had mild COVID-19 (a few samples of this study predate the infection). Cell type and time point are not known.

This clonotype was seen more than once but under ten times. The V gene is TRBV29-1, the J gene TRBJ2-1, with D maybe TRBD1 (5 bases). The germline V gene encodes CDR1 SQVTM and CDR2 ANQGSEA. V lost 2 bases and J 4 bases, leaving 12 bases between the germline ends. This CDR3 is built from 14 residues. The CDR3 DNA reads TGCAGCGTTGAACGGCAGGGAAGGTACAATGAGCAGTTCTTC. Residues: CSVERQGRYNEQFF.

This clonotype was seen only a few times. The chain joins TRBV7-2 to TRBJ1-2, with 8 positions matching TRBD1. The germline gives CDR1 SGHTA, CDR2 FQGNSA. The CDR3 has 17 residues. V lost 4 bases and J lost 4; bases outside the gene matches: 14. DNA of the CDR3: TGTGCCAGCAGCTCAAGGACTGGCTTTCAGGGGGCCTATGGCTACACCTTC. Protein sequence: CASSSRTGFQGAYGYTF.

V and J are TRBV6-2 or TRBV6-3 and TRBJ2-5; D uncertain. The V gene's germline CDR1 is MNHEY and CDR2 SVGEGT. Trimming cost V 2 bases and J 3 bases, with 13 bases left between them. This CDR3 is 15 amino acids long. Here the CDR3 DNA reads TGTGCCAGCAGTTACGGGGAAAGATGGGAAGAGACCCAGTACTTC. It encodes CASSYGERWEETQYF.